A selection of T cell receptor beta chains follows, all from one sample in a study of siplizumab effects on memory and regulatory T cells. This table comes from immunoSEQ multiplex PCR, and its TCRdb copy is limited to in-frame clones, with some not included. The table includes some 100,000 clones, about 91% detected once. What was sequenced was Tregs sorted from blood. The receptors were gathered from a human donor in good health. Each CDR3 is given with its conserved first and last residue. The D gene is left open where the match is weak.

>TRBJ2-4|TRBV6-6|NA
CASSETDLQYF
TGTGCCAGCAGCGAGACAGACCTACAGTACTTC
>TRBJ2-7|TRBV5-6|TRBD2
CASSPGLAGSRSSYEQYF
TGTGCCAGCAGCCCGGGACTAGCGGGATCAAGGAGCTCCTACGAGCAGTACTTC
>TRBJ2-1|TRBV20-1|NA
CSARRLNEQFF
TGCAGTGCTCGGCGGTTGAATGAGCAGTTCTTC
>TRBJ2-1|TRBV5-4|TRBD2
CASRIIAGGVSGNEQFF
TGTGCCAGCAGGATCATAGCGGGAGGGGTCTCTGGCAATGAGCAGTTCTTC
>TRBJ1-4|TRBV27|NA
CATSISFNEKLFF
TGTGCCACTAGCATCTCTTTTAATGAAAAACTGTTTTTT
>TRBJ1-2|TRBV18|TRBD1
CASSPPGGQVLSGYGYTF
TGTGCCAGCTCACCACCGGGGGGACAGGTACTCAGCGGCTATGGCTACACCTTC
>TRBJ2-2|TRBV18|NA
CASSPPGQITGELFF
TGTGCCAGCTCACCACCGGGACAAATCACCGGGGAGCTGTTTTTT
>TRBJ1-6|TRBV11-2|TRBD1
CASRWTGDGSPLHF
TGTGCCAGCAGGTGGACAGGCGATGGTTCACCCCTCCACTTT
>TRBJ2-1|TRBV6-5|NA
CASSYAPGLYNEQFF
TGTGCCAGCAGTTACGCGCCGGGCCTCTACAATGAGCAGTTCTTC
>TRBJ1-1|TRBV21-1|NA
CASSKDVDRKNTEAFF
TGTGCCAGCAGCAAAGACGTCGACAGAAAGAACACTGAAGCTTTCTTT
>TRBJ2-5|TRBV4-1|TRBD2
CASSQEPGLAEETQYF
TGCGCCAGCAGCCAAGAGCCGGGACTAGCGGAAGAGACCCAGTACTTC
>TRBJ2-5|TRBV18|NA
CASSPRSTMSKETQYF
TGTGCCAGCTCACCGCGATCAACAATGTCCAAAGAGACCCAGTACTTC
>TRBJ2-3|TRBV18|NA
CASSSGNTDTQYF
TGTGCCAGCTCATCAGGAAACACAGATACGCAGTATTTT
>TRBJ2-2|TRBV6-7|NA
CASSDAHVGDVDTGELFF
TGTGCCAGCAGTGATGCGCACGTAGGAGACGTCGACACCGGGGAGCTGTTTTTT
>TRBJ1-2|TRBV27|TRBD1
CASSPRQGMNYGYTF
TGTGCCAGCAGTCCCAGACAGGGAATGAACTATGGCTACACCTTC